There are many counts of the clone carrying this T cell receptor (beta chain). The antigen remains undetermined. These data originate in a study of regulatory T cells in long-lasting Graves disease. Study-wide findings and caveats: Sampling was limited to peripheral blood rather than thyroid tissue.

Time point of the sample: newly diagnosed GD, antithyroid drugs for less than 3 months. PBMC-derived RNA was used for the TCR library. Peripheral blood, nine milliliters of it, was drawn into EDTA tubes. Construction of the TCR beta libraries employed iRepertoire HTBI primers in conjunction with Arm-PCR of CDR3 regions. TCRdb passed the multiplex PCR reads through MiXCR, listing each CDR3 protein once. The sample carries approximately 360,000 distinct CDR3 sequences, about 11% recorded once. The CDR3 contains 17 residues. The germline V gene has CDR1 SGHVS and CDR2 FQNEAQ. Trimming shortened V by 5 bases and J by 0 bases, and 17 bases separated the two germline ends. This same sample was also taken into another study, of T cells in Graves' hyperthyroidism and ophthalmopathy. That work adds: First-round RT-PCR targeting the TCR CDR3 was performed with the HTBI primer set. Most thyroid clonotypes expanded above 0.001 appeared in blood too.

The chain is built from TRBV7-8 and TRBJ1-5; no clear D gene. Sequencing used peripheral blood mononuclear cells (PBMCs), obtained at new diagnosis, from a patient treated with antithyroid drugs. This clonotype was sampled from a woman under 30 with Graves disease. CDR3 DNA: TGTGCCAGCAGCCCCCGGTTGGGAGTTTATAGCAATCAGCCCCAGCATTTT. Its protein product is CASSPRLGVYSNQPQHF.